The 8 T cell receptor beta chains reported below all come from one sample, sequenced in a study of cytomegalovirus exposure and HLA in healthy donors. A multiplex PCR was run with 60 Vbeta primers and 13 Jbeta primers. Sequencing was performed with immunoSEQ multiplex PCR; in TCRdb, only in-frame clones are kept and a portion is missing. Its table lists approximately 79,000 clones. What was sequenced was PBMCs. Receptor source: a boy between 5 and 17 years old in good health and CMV-seronegative.

The chain carries TRBV5-1 and TRBJ1-2; D gene ambiguous. The CDR3 has 16 amino acids. The germline CDR1 and CDR2 sequences are SGHRS and YFSETQ. The V gene lost 0 bases and the J gene lost 2 bases, with 14 bases spanning the gap. CDR3 amino acids: CASSLDSPTGNYGYTF. The CDR3, as DNA: TGCGCCAGCAGCTTGGACAGCCCGACGGGGAACTATGGCTACACCTTC.

This chain links TRBV4-1 with TRBJ2-5; TRBD2 is a possible D gene (7 bases). CDR3 length equals 16 residues. Germline-derived CDR1 and CDR2 are MGHRA and YSYEKL. Trimming cost V 1 base and J 2 bases, with 14 bases left between them. The CDR3 bases are TGCGCCAGCAGCCAAGCCGGGCGGGGGCTTCAAGAGACCCAGTACTTC. Encoded protein: CASSQAGRGLQETQYF.

V gene TRBV27 combines with J gene TRBJ1-1; 10 bases match TRBD1. CDR3 length: 15 residues. V was clipped by 5 bases and J by 6 bases; unmatched bases: 9. In germline, CDR1 is MNHEY, CDR2 SMNVEV (reference sequence). The CDR3 coding sequence is TGTGCCAGCAGTCCGCAGGGACAGGGGTTGGCTGAAGCTTTCTTT. The encoded protein is CASSPQGQGLAEAFF.

A note on this clone: The same CDR3 is also encoded by other DNA sequences in this sample. The chain joins TRBV6-1 to TRBJ2-5, with D uncertain. V lost 4 bases and J lost 5, with 17 bases in between. The V gene's germline CDR1 is MNHNS and CDR2 SASEGT. The CDR3 is 15 residues long. CDR3 region: CASSASLTARETQYF. As DNA, the CDR3 is TGTGCCAGCAGTGCGTCGCTAACGGCGAGGGAGACCCAGTACTTC.

The gene calls are TRBV7-3 and TRBJ1-1, with unresolved D. This CDR3 region has 13 residues. V lost 2 bases and J lost 1, with 5 bases in between. The germline V gene encodes CDR1 SGHTA and CDR2 FQGTGA. The CDR3 coding sequence is TGTGCCAGCAGCTTAGCGTGGAACACTGAAGCTTTCTTT. Protein product: CASSLAWNTEAFF. Full variable domain (remainder filled in from reference TRBV7-3 and TRBJ1-1): GAGVSQTPSNKVTEKGKYVELRCDPISGHTALYWYRQSLGQGPEFLIYFQGTGAADDSGLPNDRFFAVRPEGSVSTLKIQRTERGDSAVYLCASSLAWNTEAFFGQGTRLTVV.

V is TRBV19 and J is TRBJ2-1; unclear D gene. Trimming stripped 9 bases from V and 2 bases from J, with 17 bases between. The CDR3 is 15 residues long. From germline, CDR1 is LNHDA and CDR2 SQIVND (reference sequence). The CDR3 sequence is CASLSSSATYNEQFF. CDR3 coding DNA: TGTGCCAGCCTTTCCTCGAGCGCTACCTACAATGAGCAGTTCTTC.

J is TRBJ1-5 and V is TRBV5-6; TRBD1 might be the D (6 bases). V was pared by 4 bases and J by 5 bases, with 13 bases between. The CDR3 loop spans 14 amino acids. Germline V gene data show CDR1 as SGHDT and CDR2 as YYEEEE. The CDR3 DNA is TGTGCCAGCAGCCCACAGGGTATGGATCAGCCCCAGCATTTT. Residues: CASSPQGMDQPQHF. Combining the CDR3 with reference TRBV5-6 and TRBJ1-5 gives the whole variable domain DAGVTQSPTHLIKTRGQQVTLRCSPKSGHDTVSWYQQALGQGPQFIFQYYEEEERQRGNFPDRFSGHQFPNYSSELNVNALLLGDSALYLCASSPQGMDQPQHFGDGTRLSIL.

This chain joins TRBV18 and TRBJ2-4; 10 bases fit TRBD1. Germline CDR1 reads KGHSH; CDR2 reads LQKENI. CDR3 size: 16 residues. V was clipped by 3 bases and J by 3 bases; unmatched bases: 5. CDR3 sequence reads: CASSPGTGAYKNIQYF. Written as DNA, the CDR3 is TGTGCCAGCTCACCGGGGACAGGGGCTTACAAAAACATTCAGTACTTC.